The entry that follows covers one T cell receptor (beta chain) sequence. What it binds is not known. These data come from a study of cytomegalovirus exposure and HLA in healthy donors. Study-wide background: Approximately 83 million unique TCRs from HLA-typed donors were held in an early data release. Findings and caveats of the study: TCR beta chains associated with HLA were, in a later analysis, more clonally expanded than equally common others. One later analysis reportedly identified an Asian-associated ancestry cluster that showed fewer N-insertions than the roughly 600-donor mean.

The PCR employed 60 Vbeta primers together with 13 Jbeta primers. Assay: immunoSEQ multiplex PCR; the TCRdb copy retains only in-frame clones and omits some. This sample yields some 97,000 clones, of which about three quarters are seen a single time; roughly 15% belongs to the top ten. The sequence derives from a male donor in good health and CMV-seropositive. Sequenced sample: PBMCs.

CDR3 bases: TGTGCCAGCAGCACCCGGACTATGAACACTGAAGCTTTCTTT. It yields the protein CASSTRTMNTEAFF. This rearrangement joins TRBV7-9 to TRBJ1-1; D is undetermined. Trimming took off 5 bases at V and 0 bases at J, with 10 bases between the two ends. CDR3 length: 14 amino acids. Germline-derived CDR1 and CDR2 are SEHNR and FQNEAQ (reference sequence).